This T cell receptor (beta chain) was sequenced for a study of sequential checkpoint blockade in melanoma. Looking at the study overall: First-line arms were nivolumab then ipilimumab, or the reverse, randomized 1:1. Both treatment sequences were followed by maintenance nivolumab.

The treatment was: randomized to nivolumab then ipilimumab (arm A) or the reverse (arm B). From thawed PBMCs, live CD3+CD8+ cells negative for CD19 and CD56 were sorted. With 8 bases clipped from V and 6 bases from J, the junction kept 4 bases outside the gene matches. Germline V gene lookup returns CDR1 SGHAT and CDR2 FQDESV (reference sequence). The CDR3 is made up of 12 amino acids. Data came from immunoSEQ multiplex PCR; TCRdb stores just in-frame clones and leaves some out. The data contain 19,000 or so clones, over 60% of them seen just once; the ten biggest clones take up more than 20%. The genes are TRBV11-1 and TRBJ2-1; TRBD1 matches at 7 bases. This specimen consisted of CD8+ T cells sorted from blood (inferred from file names), obtained from a patient given nivolumab and ipilimumab in sequence. This sequence originates from a human donor with melanoma. The CDR3 is CASDQGVNEQFF. In nucleotides, the CDR3 is TGTGCCAGCGACCAGGGGGTCAATGAGCAGTTCTTC.